This T cell receptor beta chain originates from a study of T-cell reconstitution after alpha-beta-depleted transplantation in children. Study observations and caveats: When one year had passed after transplant, most T-cell counts and diversity came from newly produced T cells. The origin of alpha-beta T cells about two months after transplant was reportedly several hundred expanded graft clones. Some patients owed their high day-60 TCRbeta diversity to surviving recipient T cells and thymic progenitors.

V lost 0 bases to trimming and J lost 9 bases, with 11 bases between them. The CDR3 totals 13 residues. Germline lookup yields CDR1 LNHNV and CDR2 YYDKDF (reference sequence). Many counts were recorded for this clonotype. Its specificity is not known. Preparation of the TCRbeta library was carried out with unique molecular identifiers. TCRdb reanalysed the PCR reads using MiXCR and keeps one entry per CDR3 protein. Of about 260,000 distinct CDR3 sequences listed, under 9.5% are singletons. The rearrangement uses TRBV15 and TRBJ2-5; D uncertain. The source material was PBMCs, mostly from graft donor cells, sampled 180 days after TCRalphabeta/CD19-depleted stem cell transplant. This receptor was taken from a male patient aged 10 to 17 who had a stem cell transplant for acute lymphoblastic leukemia, so the T cells may come from the graft donor. CDR3 loop: CATSRDRVGSQYF. In DNA form, the CDR3 reads TGTGCCACCAGCAGAGATCGCGTAGGATCCCAGTACTTC.